This T cell receptor beta chain originates from a study of T cell changes during pregnancy in multiple sclerosis. The protocol was immunoSEQ multiplex PCR, while the TCRdb copy is restricted to in-frame clones and leaves out a portion. The repertoire holds 90,000 to 95,000 clones, with about 94% as singletons. The CDR3 length is 15 residues. CDR1 and CDR2 from the germline V gene are SQVTM and ANQGSEA. The V and J ends lost 1 base and 4 bases respectively, with 16 bases between them. The chain carries TRBV29-1 and TRBJ2-5; D may be TRBD1 (5 bases). The clonotype comes from a female donor with multiple sclerosis, enrolled in a pregnancy study. The source was peripheral blood, collected in the third trimester of pregnancy. The CDR3 DNA follows: TGCAGCGTTGAAGGGGCCCAGGGCGGAGTAGAGACCCAGTACTTC. Protein: CSVEGAQGGVETQYF. Supplemented by reference TRBV29-1 and TRBJ2-5, the full variable domain reads SAVISQKPSRDICQRGTSLTIQCQVDSQVTMMFWYRQQPGQSLTLIATANQGSEATYESGFVIDKFPISRPNLTFSTLTVSNMSPEDSSIYLCSVEGAQGGVETQYFGPGTRLLVL.